This T cell receptor (beta chain) was sequenced for a study of cytomegalovirus exposure and HLA in healthy donors. Study-level background: Earlier, about 179 million T cells were analyzed, and about 120 million unique TCR beta sequences were found among them. Study findings and constraints: The study listed under 200 cytomegalovirus-associated TCR beta chains. What a later analysis reportedly showed was that an Asian-associated ancestry cluster had fewer N-insertions than the approximately 700-donor mean.

PCR used 60 Vbeta primers and 13 Jbeta primers. Assay used: immunoSEQ multiplex PCR; TCRdb lists only in-frame clones, some missing. This sample has about 160,000 clones, with approximately 77% found just once. Points on this clone: What it recognizes is unknown.

Despite likely unrecorded immune exposures, the donors were nominally healthy at the time of sampling. Germline V gene sequence: CDR1 MDHEN, CDR2 SYDVKM. This CDR3 region has 12 residues. The V end lost 3 bases, the J end lost 5 bases, and 5 bases lay between the germline ends. The sequence derives from a man aged 18 to 29 in good health and CMV-seronegative. This chain uses TRBV28 with TRBJ1-5; D call uncertain. Sequencing was done on a sample of PBMCs. CDR3 nucleotides: TGTGCCAGCAGTTTCCCTGATCAGCCCCAGCATTTT. This sequence encodes CASSFPDQPQHF.